The rows below give T cell receptor beta chains drawn from one sample of a study of T cells after yellow fever vaccination. TCRdb analysed the 5' RACE reads with MiXCR anew, one entry per CDR3 protein. The table lists approximately 550,000 distinct CDR3 sequences, roughly 13% of them singletons. Sequenced material: PBMCs, taken on the day of the yellow fever booster vaccination. The receptors originated from a man in his thirties or forties who received the YFV17D yellow fever vaccine. The CDR3 runs from the conserved cysteine through the conserved F or W. D genes are given only for firm matches. Expanded clones are given a class, and other clones once, few, many or no size at all.

few	TRBJ2-7	TRBV7-2	TRBD1	CASSGQGGYEQYF	TGTGCCAGCAGCGGACAGGGTGGCTACGAGCAGTACTTC
.	TRBJ1-1	TRBV7-9	.	CASSTTTGTEAFF	TGTGCCAGCAGCACAACGACGGGAACTGAAGCTTTCTTT
.	TRBJ2-2	TRBV20-1	TRBD2	CSARRAGAGTGELFF	TGCAGTGCTAGAAGGGCGGGAGCGGGTACCGGGGAGCTGTTTTTT
.	TRBJ2-2	TRBV6-2/TRBV6-3	TRBD2	CASSYSRDSGLGELFF	TGTGCCAGCAGTTACTCGAGGGATAGCGGGCTCGGGGAGCTGTTTTTT
many	TRBJ2-5	TRBV29-1	.	CSVVRDPETQYF	TGCAGCGTTGTCAGGGACCCAGAGACCCAGTACTTC
few	TRBJ1-3	TRBV18	TRBD1	CASSQDRVGGNTIYF	TGTGCCAGCTCACAAGACAGGGTCGGAGGAAACACCATATATTTT
few	TRBJ1-1	TRBV7-2	.	CASRPRVLGPEAFF	TGTGCCAGCAGACCAAGGGTCCTCGGGCCTGAAGCTTTCTTT
few	TRBJ1-5	TRBV11-2	.	CASSLGQTLNQPQHF	TGTGCCAGCAGCTTAGGACAGACTCTGAATCAGCCCCAGCATTTT
few	TRBJ2-2	TRBV15	.	CATSSTSYFTRKGITGELFF	TGTGCCACCAGCAGTACCTCTTATTTTACTAGGAAGGGAATAACCGGGGAGCTGTTTTTT
few	TRBJ2-5	TRBV29-1	.	CSVRRSGETQYF	TGCAGCGTTCGAAGGAGCGGTGAGACCCAGTACTTC
few	TRBJ2-1	TRBV6-2/TRBV6-3	.	CASSQPRGSGTYNEQFF	TGTGCCAGCAGCCAACCCCGCGGTAGCGGAACCTACAATGAGCAGTTCTTC
.	TRBJ2-7	TRBV3-1	.	CASSQEVPSTPYEQYF	TGTGCCAGCAGCCAAGAGGTCCCTAGCACACCCTACGAGCAGTACTTC
few	TRBJ2-7	TRBV20-1	TRBD1	CSAKETGPAYEQYF	TGCAGTGCTAAGGAGACAGGGCCGGCCTACGAGCAGTACTTC
few	TRBJ2-7	TRBV11-2	.	CASRSIGVFEQYF	TGTGCCAGCAGGTCAATTGGAGTCTTCGAGCAGTACTTC
many	TRBJ2-3	TRBV6-4	TRBD2	CASSTPGTSGFRPPPDTQYF	TGTGCCAGCAGTACCCCGGGGACTAGCGGATTTAGGCCGCCACCAGATACGCAGTATTTT
few	TRBJ2-5	TRBV7-8	TRBD1	CASSSRGQGKETQYF	TGTGCCAGCAGCTCCCGTGGACAGGGCAAAGAGACCCAGTACTTC
.	TRBJ1-2	TRBV5-5	.	CASSPQTDVYGYTF	TGTGCCAGCAGCCCTCAGACGGACGTCTATGGCTACACCTTC
once	TRBJ2-1	TRBV18	.	CASSPPVGGNVNEQFF	TGTGCCAGCTCACCCCCCGTTGGCGGGAATGTCAATGAGCAGTTCTTC
many	TRBJ2-1	TRBV14	.	CASSQDWGSSYNEQFF	TGTGCCAGCAGCCAAGATTGGGGGAGCTCGTACAATGAGCAGTTCTTC
few	TRBJ2-7	TRBV12-3/TRBV12-4	.	CASSSGSRDEQYF	TGTGCCAGCAGTTCCGGGTCCCGGGACGAGCAGTACTTC
.	TRBJ2-4	TRBV12-3/TRBV12-4	TRBD2	CASGLAGVVAKNIQYF	TGTGCCAGCGGACTAGCGGGAGTCGTCGCCAAAAACATTCAGTACTTC
.	TRBJ1-1	TRBV2	.	CASRGDGTEAFF	TGTGCCAGCAGGGGCGACGGGACTGAAGCTTTCTTT
few	TRBJ1-1	TRBV10-3	TRBD1	CAISESYRGPEAFF	TGTGCCATCAGTGAGTCCTACAGGGGTCCTGAAGCTTTCTTT
.	TRBJ2-3	TRBV20-1	TRBD2	CSARRHSGITDTQYF	TGCAGTGCTAGGAGGCATAGCGGGATCACAGATACGCAGTATTTT
few	TRBJ2-5	TRBV7-2	.	CASSSNSGETQYF	TGTGCCAGCAGCTCAAACAGCGGGGAGACCCAGTACTTC
few	TRBJ1-2	TRBV5-1	.	CASSLETAGSYTF	TGCGCCAGCAGCTTGGAGACTGCGGGGAGCTACACCTTC
.	TRBJ2-3	TRBV19	TRBD2	CASSTRLAGAIDTDTQYF	TGTGCCAGTAGCACACGACTAGCGGGAGCTATAGACACAGATACGCAGTATTTT
.	TRBJ2-2	TRBV5-6	.	CASSPGLSWRPWNTGELFF	TGTGCCAGCAGCCCCGGGCTCAGCTGGAGGCCGTGGAACACCGGGGAGCTGTTTTTT
.	TRBJ2-1	TRBV6-2/TRBV6-3	TRBD2	CASSYGLAGGYNEQFF	TGTGCCAGCAGTTACGGCCTAGCGGGAGGATACAATGAGCAGTTCTTC
few	TRBJ2-2	TRBV10-2	TRBD2	CASRYSGANTGELFF	TGCGCCAGCAGATATAGCGGGGCGAACACCGGGGAGCTGTTTTTT
few	TRBJ2-7	TRBV25-1	.	CASSDGVTEQYF	TGTGCCAGCAGTGACGGTGTAACCGAGCAGTACTTC
few	TRBJ2-5	TRBV10-3	TRBD1	CAIMGQSQETQYF	TGTGCCATCATGGGACAGTCCCAAGAGACCCAGTACTTC
.	TRBJ2-7	TRBV6-1	.	CASSVLTTEGYEQYF	TGTGCCAGCAGTGTTCTGACTACTGAGGGCTACGAGCAGTACTTC
.	TRBJ2-7	TRBV20-1	.	CSARDLLRASYEQYF	TGCAGTGCTAGAGATCTCTTGCGGGCCTCCTACGAGCAGTACTTC
.	TRBJ2-1	TRBV7-9	.	CASSFGAGNEQFF	TGTGCCAGCAGCTTCGGGGCTGGGAATGAGCAGTTCTTC
.	TRBJ2-6	TRBV29-1	.	CSVGISSGANVLTF	TGCAGCGTCGGCATAAGCTCTGGGGCCAACGTCCTGACTTTC
.	TRBJ1-2	TRBV5-1	.	CASSADGNYGYTF	TGCGCCAGCAGCGCGGACGGGAACTATGGCTACACCTTC
.	TRBJ2-1	TRBV10-3	.	CAISGRNNEQFF	TGTGCCATCAGTGGACGGAACAATGAGCAGTTCTTC
few	TRBJ2-3	TRBV7-2	.	CASSFFEGTQYF	TGTGCCAGCAGCTTTTTTGAAGGCACGCAGTATTTT
few	TRBJ2-1	TRBV9	TRBD2	CASSAGGYSGSRSNEQFF	TGTGCCAGCAGCGCCGGGGGGTATAGCGGGAGTAGGTCGAATGAGCAGTTCTTC
many	TRBJ2-3	TRBV5-5	TRBD1	CASSLLTGTGYTDTQYF	TGTGCCAGCAGCCTCCTAACCGGGACAGGCTACACAGATACGCAGTATTTT
few	TRBJ1-1	TRBV27	.	CASQSAGSSTEAFF	TGTGCCAGCCAGTCCGCGGGGTCGAGCACTGAAGCTTTCTTT
few	TRBJ2-1	TRBV18	.	CASSPSLNEQFF	TGTGCCAGCTCACCCAGTTTAAATGAGCAGTTCTTC
few	TRBJ2-7	TRBV20-1	.	CSARDWRRPSYEQYF	TGCAGTGCTAGAGATTGGAGGCGACCCTCCTACGAGCAGTACTTC
few	TRBJ2-5	TRBV5-1	.	CASRPDKETQYF	TGCGCCAGCAGGCCTGACAAGGAGACCCAGTACTTC
.	TRBJ2-7	TRBV10-2	.	CATRRGLGSEQYF	TGCGCCACCAGAAGGGGCCTTGGGTCCGAGCAGTACTTC
.	TRBJ1-1	TRBV6-5	.	CASSLFWGADTEAFF	TGTGCCAGCAGCTTATTCTGGGGAGCGGACACTGAAGCTTTCTTT
few	TRBJ1-2	TRBV14	TRBD1	CASSHVRGEIYGYTF	TGTGCCAGCAGCCACGTCAGGGGGGAGATCTATGGCTACACCTTC
few	TRBJ2-2	TRBV12-3/TRBV12-4	.	CASSFARTGELFF	TGTGCCAGCAGTTTCGCTCGCACCGGGGAGCTGTTTTTT
few	TRBJ1-2	TRBV5-4	.	CASSLAGTYYGYTF	TGTGCCAGCAGCTTGGCCGGGACCTACTATGGCTACACCTTC
many	TRBJ2-7	TRBV20-1	TRBD2	CSAKAGAYEQYF	TGCAGTGCTAAGGCGGGAGCGTACGAGCAGTACTTC
.	TRBJ2-3	TRBV30	.	CAWSLPGTDTQYF	TGTGCCTGGAGCCTCCCAGGGACAGATACGCAGTATTTT
.	TRBJ2-3	TRBV27	TRBD2	CASWTPGLAGFTDTQYF	TGTGCCAGCTGGACTCCGGGACTAGCGGGATTCACAGATACGCAGTATTTT
.	TRBJ2-3	TRBV20-1	TRBD2	CSARRFGSGSSTDTQYF	TGCAGTGCCAGAAGGTTTGGTAGCGGGTCTAGCACAGATACGCAGTATTTT
few	TRBJ2-5	TRBV21-1	.	CASSSSWTKETQYF	TGTGCCAGCAGCTCCTCGTGGACTAAAGAGACCCAGTACTTC
many	TRBJ1-1	TRBV7-8	.	CASSVSTLGEAFF	TGTGCCAGCAGCGTCAGTACCCTCGGTGAAGCTTTCTTT
.	TRBJ2-2	TRBV24-1	.	CATSDFLGQVTGELFF	TGTGCCACCAGTGATTTTTTGGGTCAGGTCACCGGGGAGCTGTTTTTT
.	TRBJ2-2	TRBV12-3/TRBV12-4	.	CASSLSPHGDTGELFF	TGTGCCAGCAGTTTAAGTCCTCATGGGGACACCGGGGAGCTGTTTTTT